These 15 T cell receptor beta chains were sequenced from one sample in a study of blood T cells in healthy people across ages (dated by TCRdb to about 2015). Libraries were constructed by 5' RACE. TCRdb records Illumina HiSeq 2500 as the sequencer. A second roughly 6 to 12 cycle PCR used a sample-barcoded 5' primer and a J-beta primer mix. TCRdb took the public reads, trimmed them with fastp at Q25, ran MiXCR for clone calling and kept in-frame beta chains. Rows with one shared CDR3 protein collapse into an entry with the most common genes and DNA. The sample data list 780,000 or so distinct CDR3 sequences, and approximately 60% of these were observed just once. The ten largest clonotypes hold around a quarter of the sample. The sample was blood. These receptors were collected from a man in his forties in good health.

This clonotype was seen a handful of times. The CDR3 DNA is TGCAGCGTTGCAGGACAGCCACAAGAGACCCAGTACTTC. Translation: CSVAGQPQETQYF. The chain recombines TRBV29-1 with TRBJ2-5; tentatively, D is TRBD1 (6 bases). The CDR3 has 13 residues. V lost 4 bases and J 2 bases, leaving 11 bases between the germline ends. Per the germline V gene, CDR1 is SQVTM and CDR2 is ANQGSEA. The entire variable domain, with the rest obtained from reference TRBV29-1 and TRBJ2-5, is as follows: SAVISQKPSRDICQRGTSLTIQCQVDSQVTMMFWYRQQPGQSLTLIATANQGSEATYESGFVIDKFPISRPNLTFSTLTVSNMSPEDSSIYLCSVAGQPQETQYFGPGTRLLVL.

The chain carries TRBV20-1 and TRBJ2-3; TRBD2 matches at 7 bases. The ends lost 6 bases at V and 5 bases at J; junction bases unmatched: 14. The CDR3 totals 15 residues. The germline gives CDR1 DFQATT, CDR2 SNEGSKA (reference sequence). The CDR3 here is CSAGRIAGLKDTQYF. The CDR3 DNA follows: TGCAGTGCCGGACGTATAGCGGGCCTGAAAGATACGCAGTATTTT.

The rearrangement links TRBV12-3 or TRBV12-4 to TRBJ2-1; D gene uncertain. V lost 5 bases, J lost 1 base, and 15 bases lay in between. This CDR3 spans 16 amino acids. The CDR3 here is CASSPTVRSSYNEQFF. CDR3 coding DNA: TGTGCCAGCAGTCCTACCGTACGATCTTCCTACAATGAGCAGTTCTTC.

The chain links TRBV6-5 to TRBJ2-1; TRBD2 is a possible D gene (7 bases). V was clipped by 10 bases and J by 7 bases, with 20 bases between them. Germline-derived CDR1 and CDR2 are MNHEY and SVGAGI. CDR3 length equals 14 residues. This CDR3 is CANRAGVVENEQFF. Written as DNA, the CDR3 is TGTGCCAACAGGGCGGGGGTCGTAGAAAATGAGCAGTTCTTC.

The chain combines TRBV27 with TRBJ1-5; possible D gene TRBD1, 5 bases. Germline CDR1 MNHEY, CDR2 SMNVEV (reference sequence). The CDR3 has 14 residues. V shed 10 bases and J shed 3 bases, with 16 bases lying between them. This CDR3 is CATRVQGPNQPQHF. CDR3 DNA: TGTGCCACACGAGTCCAGGGACCCAATCAGCCCCAGCATTTT.

The rearrangement joins TRBV6-6 to TRBJ2-3; possibly TRBD2 for D (6 bases). V lost 5 bases and J 6 bases, leaving 21 bases between the germline ends. The CDR3 has 16 amino acids. Looked up from germline, CDR1 is MNHNY and CDR2 is SVGAGI (reference sequence). The CDR3, as DNA: TGTGCCAGCAGTAGCCAAGCGGGTGTAGGGTCCGATACGCAGTATTTT. This translates into CASSSQAGVGSDTQYF.

The table lists this clonotype with a few counts. The gene calls are TRBV6-1 and TRBJ2-5; no reliable D call. The germline V gene has CDR1 MNHNS and CDR2 SASEGT. Trimming took 3 bases from V and 5 from J, leaving 7 bases between them. This CDR3 is 12 amino acids long. CDR3 nucleotide sequence: TGTGCCAGCAGTGAGTTAGTGGAGACCCAGTACTTC. Protein: CASSELVETQYF.

This sequence joins TRBV7-2 and TRBJ2-1, with no clear D. The length of the CDR3 is 14 residues. The germline V gene encodes CDR1 SGHTA and CDR2 FQGNSA. Trimming stripped 2 bases from V and 6 bases from J, with 11 bases between. The CDR3 DNA reads as TGTGCCAGCAGCTTATTGGGTCTTCTCAATGAGCAGTTCTTC. Residues: CASSLLGLLNEQFF.

This sequence joins TRBV4-2 and TRBJ1-6; TRBD1 is a possible D gene (6 bases). V was shortened by 0 bases and J by 8 bases, with 11 bases between the two germline ends. The germline V gene encodes CDR1 LGHNA and CDR2 YNFKEQ. This CDR3 region has 15 residues. The CDR3 reads CASSQESGEYSPLHF. The CDR3 region has the DNA TGTGCCAGCAGCCAAGAGTCAGGGGAGTATTCACCCCTCCACTTT.

The V gene is TRBV20-1, the J gene TRBJ2-3, with a weak D call TRBD2 (6 bases). Germline assignment: CDR1 DFQATT and CDR2 SNEGSKA (reference sequence). V was trimmed by 5 bases and J by 0 bases, leaving 15 bases between them. This CDR3 has 15 residues. CDR3 sequence reads: CSASDSSVSTDTQYF. Written as DNA, the CDR3 is TGCAGTGCTTCCGATTCTAGCGTAAGCACAGATACGCAGTATTTT.

This sequence joins TRBV20-1 and TRBJ2-1; 8 bases map to TRBD2. This CDR3 is built from 10 residues. V lost 8 bases, J lost 7 bases, and 1 base stayed unmatched. Germline CDR1 DFQATT, CDR2 SNEGSKA (reference sequence). CDR3 loop: CSSGRNEQFF. The CDR3, as DNA: TGCAGTAGCGGGAGAAATGAGCAGTTCTTC.

This chain connects TRBV3-1 to TRBJ2-4, with D tentatively TRBD1 or TRBD2 (5 bases each). The CDR3 covers 15 residues. V was shortened by 3 bases and J by 6 bases, with 15 bases between the two germline ends. Germline lookup yields CDR1 LGHDT and CDR2 YNNKEL (reference sequence). DNA for the CDR3: TGTGCCAGCAGCCATAGACAGCAAGAGGGAAACATTCAGTACTTC. Translating it yields CASSHRQQEGNIQYF.

V usage is TRBV4-3 and J usage is TRBJ2-2, with a tentative D call TRBD2 (5 bases). The germline V gene encodes CDR1 LGHNA and CDR2 YSLEER. V dropped 0 bases and J dropped 6 bases, with 14 bases sitting between them. CDR3 length equals 16 residues. The CDR3 DNA reads as TGCGCCAGCAGCCAAGAACAGACTATAGTCGCCGGGGAGCTGTTTTTT. Amino acid sequence: CASSQEQTIVAGELFF.

This clonotype was detected a few times. This chain uses TRBV27 with TRBJ1-2, with 7 bases matching TRBD1. Germline CDR1 is MNHEY and CDR2 is SMNVEV (reference sequence). After removal of 3 bases from V and 3 bases from J, the junction contained 13 bases not matched to a gene. The CDR3 extends over 17 amino acids. In DNA form, the CDR3 reads TGTGCCAGCAGTTTCCGACAGGGAGGGGGATCGGACTATGGCTACACCTTC. Protein sequence: CASSFRQGGGSDYGYTF.

The chain recombines TRBV11-2 with TRBJ2-6; unclear D gene. The CDR3 has 17 amino acids. Trimming took off 2 bases at V and 2 bases at J, with 13 bases between the two ends. CDR1 is SGHAT and CDR2 is FQNNGV in the germline V gene. The CDR3 DNA sequence: TGTGCCAGCAGCTTACACCTCGCCCTCCCTGGGGCCAACGTCCTGACTTTC. Amino acids: CASSLHLALPGANVLTF.